This T cell receptor beta chain was documented in a study of OX40 agonist ivuxolimab in advanced cancers. Sequenced by immunoSEQ multiplex PCR; TCRdb stores in-frame clones only, minus some. The profile shows about 83,000 clones, about 81% of them singletons. This clone has just one count. The TCR originated in an adult with an advanced solid tumor such as melanoma, head and neck, liver or kidney cancer. The starting material was CD4+ or CD8+ T cells sorted from blood, obtained in a trial of the OX40 agonist ivuxolimab.

The CDR3 DNA is TGTGCCAGCACTAGCGGACTAACTAGCACAGATACGCAGTATTTT. Its translation: CASTSGLTSTDTQYF. The chain recombines TRBV27 with TRBJ2-3; 7 bases align to TRBD2. This CDR3 region has 15 residues. The V segment lost 7 bases and the J segment 0 bases; nucleotides outside the gene matches: 7. Germline assignment: CDR1 MNHEY and CDR2 SMNVEV (reference sequence).